Listed here are 18 T cell receptor beta chains from one sample, sequenced in a study of shared clonotypes between healthy human individuals. Data came from immunoSEQ multiplex PCR; TCRdb stores just in-frame clones and leaves some out. Of roughly 2.2 million clones listed, 85% to 95% are singletons. Sequencing used naive CD4+ T cells from PBMCs. Noted subset: CD45RA+ positively selected. These receptors all stem from a man younger than 30 in good health. Some clones in this sample may be carry-over from other donors' samples.

The J gene is TRBJ2-5, the V gene TRBV5-1; 9 bases match TRBD2. The germline CDR1 and CDR2 sequences are SGHRS and YFSETQ. The CDR3 runs 17 residues. The V segment lost 0 bases and the J segment 7 bases; nucleotides outside the gene matches: 13. The DNA of the CDR3 is TGCGCCAGCAGCTTGGAGGCGGGAGGGCACCTCTCGGTGACCCAGTACTTC. Protein: CASSLEAGGHLSVTQYF.

In the case of this clone: This same CDR3 is encoded by further DNA sequences in the sample. This chain links TRBV7-3 with TRBJ2-1; D remains unclear. This CDR3 spans 13 amino acids. Germline V gene lookup returns CDR1 SGHTA and CDR2 FQGTGA. V lost 0 bases to trimming and J lost 5 bases, with 5 bases between them. As DNA, the CDR3 is TGTGCCAGCAGCTTAACTAGAGACAATGAGCAGTTCTTC. Translated: CASSLTRDNEQFF.

The gene calls are TRBV7-9 and TRBJ1-5; no reliable D call. CDR3 length equals 14 residues. V shed 3 bases and J shed 5 bases, with 11 bases lying between them. Germline lookup yields CDR1 SEHNR and CDR2 FQNEAQ (reference sequence). CDR3 coding DNA: TGTGCCAGCAGCTTTTCCGGAACTGATCAGCCCCAGCATTTT. Residues: CASSFSGTDQPQHF.

V usage is TRBV19 and J usage is TRBJ1-2, with 11 nucleotides matching TRBD1. The CDR3 spans 14 residues. CDR1 is LNHDA and CDR2 is SQIVND in the germline V gene (reference sequence). Trimming took 6 bases from V and 6 from J; bases not matched to a gene: 6. Here the CDR3 DNA reads TGTGCCAGTAGAGGACAGGGGGCGCGTAATGGCTACACCTTC. Protein product: CASRGQGARNGYTF.

This chain connects TRBV7-6 to TRBJ2-1, with 10 bases aligning to TRBD2. Germline lookup yields CDR1 SGHVS and CDR2 FNYEAQ. This CDR3 spans 18 amino acids. V was clipped by 6 bases and J by 10 bases; unmatched bases: 21. CDR3 residues: CASSLRLAGAKGASEQFF. The CDR3 DNA sequence: TGTGCCAGCAGTCTCAGGCTAGCGGGAGCAAAAGGGGCCAGCGAGCAGTTCTTC.

The chain carries TRBV19 and TRBJ2-7; 9 bases are a match to TRBD2. CDR1 and CDR2 from the germline V gene are LNHDA and SQIVND (reference sequence). The V segment lost 5 bases and the J segment 5 bases; nucleotides outside the gene matches: 19. The CDR3 runs 18 residues. For the CDR3, the DNA is TGTGCCAGTAGTCCCAGACGGAACAGCGGGAGGTCCCTAGACGAGCAGTACTTC. As protein: CASSPRRNSGRSLDEQYF.

This sequence joins TRBV27 and TRBJ2-1, with D hard to call. Germline CDR1 and CDR2: MNHEY and SMNVEV (reference sequence). The CDR3 is 13 residues long. V was cut by 4 bases and J by 0 bases, with 4 bases left in between. The DNA of the CDR3 is TGTGCCAGCAGTTACGGCTCCTACAATGAGCAGTTCTTC. Its translation is CASSYGSYNEQFF.

Turning to this clone: Other DNA sequences in the sample encode the same CDR3. V is TRBV20-1 and J is TRBJ1-2; D ambiguous. V lost 0 bases and J 8 bases, leaving 7 bases between the germline ends. Germline values: CDR1 DFQATT, CDR2 SNEGSKA (reference sequence). The CDR3 is made up of 11 amino acids. The CDR3 here is CSARDLGGYTF. The CDR3 coding sequence is TGCAGTGCTAGAGATCTCGGCGGCTACACCTTC.

This sequence joins TRBV30 and TRBJ1-1; possible D gene TRBD1, 5 bases. From germline, CDR1 is GTSNPN and CDR2 SVGIG (reference sequence). This CDR3 is built from 13 residues. Trimming pared 8 bases from V and 3 bases from J, leaving 16 bases between. The CDR3 spells CARGRVSDTEAFF. CDR3 nucleotides: TGTGCCCGTGGCAGGGTTAGCGACACTGAAGCTTTCTTT. Complete variable domain (other parts from reference TRBV30 and TRBJ1-1): SQTIHQWPATLVQPVGSPLSLECTVEGTSNPNLYWYRQAAGRGLQLLFYSVGIGQISSEVPQNLSASRPQDRQFILSSKKLLLSDSGFYLCARGRVSDTEAFFGQGTRLTVV.

This rearrangement joins TRBV5-1 to TRBJ1-2, with D unresolved. Germline-derived CDR1 and CDR2 are SGHRS and YFSETQ. The V and J ends lost 0 bases and 8 bases respectively, with 23 bases between them. The CDR3 contains 17 residues. CDR3 residues: CASSLGGPAVLWEGYTF. CDR3 nucleotide sequence: TGCGCCAGCAGCTTGGGGGGTCCTGCGGTTCTATGGGAAGGCTACACCTTC.

This clone appeared once. This chain uses TRBV11-3 with TRBJ1-2; D uncertain. CDR3 size: 13 residues. Between the trimmed V and J ends, which lost 4 bases and 4 bases, there was a span of 10 bases. The germline V gene has CDR1 SGHNT and CDR2 YENEEA. CDR3 bases: TGTGCCAGCAGCTCTTCAGGTGGCTATGGCTACACCTTC. It is translated as CASSSSGGYGYTF.

Points on this clone: This CDR3 is also generated by other DNA sequences in the sample. The chain carries TRBV28 and TRBJ2-2; no reliable D call. V lost 6 bases, J lost 1 base, and 3 bases lay in between. Germline CDR1 reads MDHEN; CDR2 reads SYDVKM. This CDR3 region has 12 residues. The CDR3 nucleotides are TGTGCCAGCAGGGTGAACACCGGGGAGCTGTTTTTT. It encodes CASRVNTGELFF.

The V call is TRBV29-1, the J call TRBJ1-3, with 8 bases lining up with TRBD1. The J segment lost 4 bases and the V segment lost 6 bases, leaving 5 bases of the junction unmatched. This CDR3 comprises 13 residues. Germline V gene sequence: CDR1 SQVTM, CDR2 ANQGSEA. CDR3: CSVADRGGNTIYF. CDR3 in DNA: TGCAGCGTCGCAGACAGGGGAGGAAACACCATATATTTT.

This chain uses TRBV10-3 with TRBJ1-1; tentative D call: TRBD1 (5 bases). Germline loops: CDR1 ENHRY, CDR2 SYGVKD. V shed 3 bases and J shed 4 bases, with 9 bases lying between them. There are 13 residues in the CDR3. CDR3 sequence: CAISEFGGTEAFF. The CDR3 DNA sequence: TGTGCCATCAGTGAATTCGGGGGCACTGAAGCTTTCTTT.

The V call is TRBV4-3, the J call TRBJ2-7; the match to TRBD2 covers 12 bases. With V trimmed by 1 base and J by 1 base, 8 bases remained unmatched. Germline values: CDR1 LGHNA, CDR2 YSLEER. The CDR3 runs 18 residues. The CDR3 is CASSQGGLAGGLSYEQYF. As DNA, the CDR3 is TGCGCCAGCAGCCAAGGGGGGCTAGCGGGAGGGCTATCCTACGAGCAGTACTTC.

The V gene is TRBV9, the J gene TRBJ1-3; unclear D gene. Germline CDR1 SGDLS, CDR2 YYNGEE. This CDR3 has 14 residues. The V gene lost 3 bases and the J gene lost 1 base, with 8 bases spanning the gap. DNA of the CDR3: TGTGCCAGCAGCGATTTCAGTTCTGGAAACACCATATATTTT. This encodes CASSDFSSGNTIYF.

The chain employs TRBV6-1 and TRBJ2-3, with D unresolved. V was clipped by 6 bases and J by 3 bases, with 10 bases between them. Germline-derived CDR1 and CDR2 are MNHNS and SASEGT. The CDR3 loop spans 13 amino acids. The CDR3 DNA sequence: TGTGCCAGCAGGCGAAAAGGGACAGATACGCAGTATTTT. Amino acid sequence: CASRRKGTDTQYF.

The rearrangement joins TRBV7-9 to TRBJ1-1, with a tentative D call TRBD1 (6 bases). The CDR3 extends over 14 amino acids. Germline CDR1 reads SEHNR; CDR2 reads FQNEAQ (reference sequence). V lost 7 bases and J 3 bases, leaving 15 bases between the germline ends. CDR3 sequence: CASTRSGVDTEAFF. CDR3 sequence (DNA): TGTGCCAGCACCCGGTCAGGGGTAGACACTGAAGCTTTCTTT.